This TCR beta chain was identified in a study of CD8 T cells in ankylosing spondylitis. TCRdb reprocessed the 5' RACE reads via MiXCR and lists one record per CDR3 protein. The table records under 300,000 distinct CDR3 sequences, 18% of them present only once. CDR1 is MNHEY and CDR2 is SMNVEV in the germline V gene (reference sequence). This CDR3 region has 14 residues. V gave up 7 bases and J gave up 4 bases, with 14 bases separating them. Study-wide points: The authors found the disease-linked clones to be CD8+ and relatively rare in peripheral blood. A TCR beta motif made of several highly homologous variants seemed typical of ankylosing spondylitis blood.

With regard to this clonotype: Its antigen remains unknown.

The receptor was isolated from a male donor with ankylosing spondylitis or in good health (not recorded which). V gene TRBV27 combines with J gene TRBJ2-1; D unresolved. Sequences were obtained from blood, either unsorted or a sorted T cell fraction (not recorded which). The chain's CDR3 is CASTYSALYNEQFF. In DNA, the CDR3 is TGTGCCAGCACCTACAGTGCTCTTTACAATGAGCAGTTCTTC.